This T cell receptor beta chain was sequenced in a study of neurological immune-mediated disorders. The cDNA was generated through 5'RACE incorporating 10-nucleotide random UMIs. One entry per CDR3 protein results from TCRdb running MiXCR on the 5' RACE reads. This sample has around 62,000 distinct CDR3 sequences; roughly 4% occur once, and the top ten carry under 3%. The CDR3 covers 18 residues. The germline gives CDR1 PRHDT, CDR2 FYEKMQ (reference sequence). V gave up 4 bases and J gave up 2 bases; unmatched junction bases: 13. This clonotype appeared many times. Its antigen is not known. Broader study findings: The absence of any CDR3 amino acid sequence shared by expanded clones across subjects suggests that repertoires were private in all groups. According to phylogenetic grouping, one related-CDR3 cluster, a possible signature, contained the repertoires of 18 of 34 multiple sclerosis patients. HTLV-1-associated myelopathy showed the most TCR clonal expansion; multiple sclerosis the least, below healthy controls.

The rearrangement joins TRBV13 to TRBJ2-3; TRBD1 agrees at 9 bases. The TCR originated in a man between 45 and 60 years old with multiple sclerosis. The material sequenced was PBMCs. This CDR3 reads CASSSKLDRGSLTDTQYF. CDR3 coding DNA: TGTGCCAGCAGCTCGAAACTAGACAGGGGGTCCCTCACAGATACGCAGTATTTT.